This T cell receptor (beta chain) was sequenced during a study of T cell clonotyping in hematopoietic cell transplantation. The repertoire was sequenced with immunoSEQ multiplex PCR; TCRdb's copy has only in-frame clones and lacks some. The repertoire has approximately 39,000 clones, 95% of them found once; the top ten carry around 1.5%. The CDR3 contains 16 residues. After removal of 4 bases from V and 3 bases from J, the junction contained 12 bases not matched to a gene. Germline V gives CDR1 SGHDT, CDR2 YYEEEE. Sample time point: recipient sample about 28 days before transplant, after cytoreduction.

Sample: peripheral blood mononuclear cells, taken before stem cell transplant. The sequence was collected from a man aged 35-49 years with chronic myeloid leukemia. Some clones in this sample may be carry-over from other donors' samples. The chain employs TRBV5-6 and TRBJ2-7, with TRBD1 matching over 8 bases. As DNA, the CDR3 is TGTGCCAGCAGCCCCCAGGGGGCAGGGGTAATCTACGAGCAGTACTTC. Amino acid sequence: CASSPQGAGVIYEQYF. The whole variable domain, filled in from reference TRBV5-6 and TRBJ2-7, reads DAGVTQSPTHLIKTRGQQVTLRCSPKSGHDTVSWYQQALGQGPQFIFQYYEEEERQRGNFPDRFSGHQFPNYSSELNVNALLLGDSALYLCASSPQGAGVIYEQYFGPGTRLTVT.